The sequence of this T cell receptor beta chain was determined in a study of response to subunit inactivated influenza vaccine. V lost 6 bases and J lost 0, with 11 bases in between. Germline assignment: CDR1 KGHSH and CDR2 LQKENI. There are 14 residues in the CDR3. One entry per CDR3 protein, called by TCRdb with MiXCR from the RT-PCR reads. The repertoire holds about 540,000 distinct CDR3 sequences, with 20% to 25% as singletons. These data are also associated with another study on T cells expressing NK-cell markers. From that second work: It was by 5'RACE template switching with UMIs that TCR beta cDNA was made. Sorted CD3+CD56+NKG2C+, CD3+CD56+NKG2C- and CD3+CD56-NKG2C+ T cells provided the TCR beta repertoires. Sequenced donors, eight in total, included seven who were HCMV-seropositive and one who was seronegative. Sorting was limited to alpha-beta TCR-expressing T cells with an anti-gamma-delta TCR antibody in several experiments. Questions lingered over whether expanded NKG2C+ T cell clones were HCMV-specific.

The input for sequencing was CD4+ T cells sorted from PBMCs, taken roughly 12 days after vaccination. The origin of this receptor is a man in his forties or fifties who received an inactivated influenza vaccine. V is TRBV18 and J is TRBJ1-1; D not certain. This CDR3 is CASSPRIMNTEAFF. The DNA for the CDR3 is TGTGCCAGCTCGCCAAGGATTATGAACACTGAAGCTTTCTTT.